Listed here are 2 T cell receptor beta chains from one sample, sequenced in a study of cytomegalovirus exposure and HLA in healthy donors. Use of 60 Vbeta and 13 Jbeta primers characterized the PCR. The table came from immunoSEQ multiplex PCR; TCRdb's copy has only in-frame clones and leaves some out. The sample carries roughly 190,000 clones, roughly 80% recorded once. The sample consisted of PBMCs. Receptors originate from a young woman in good health and CMV-seronegative.

V and J are TRBV6-6 and TRBJ1-5, with a tentative D call TRBD1 (5 bases). V was pared by 6 bases and J by 1 base, with 16 bases between. There are 16 residues in the CDR3. In germline, CDR1 is MNHNY, CDR2 SVGAGI (reference sequence). The CDR3 region has the DNA TGTGCCAGCAGCCCCTCAGGGATGGGGAGCAATCAGCCCCAGCATTTT. Translating gives CASSPSGMGSNQPQHF.

J is TRBJ1-2 and V is TRBV11-2; D unclear. CDR1 and CDR2 (germline): SGHAT, FQNNGV. Trimming shortened V by 3 bases and J by 6 bases, and 8 bases separated the two germline ends. CDR3 length: 12 residues. CDR3 in amino acids: CASSFSGDGYTF. The CDR3 DNA reads as TGTGCCAGCAGCTTTTCGGGAGATGGCTACACCTTC.